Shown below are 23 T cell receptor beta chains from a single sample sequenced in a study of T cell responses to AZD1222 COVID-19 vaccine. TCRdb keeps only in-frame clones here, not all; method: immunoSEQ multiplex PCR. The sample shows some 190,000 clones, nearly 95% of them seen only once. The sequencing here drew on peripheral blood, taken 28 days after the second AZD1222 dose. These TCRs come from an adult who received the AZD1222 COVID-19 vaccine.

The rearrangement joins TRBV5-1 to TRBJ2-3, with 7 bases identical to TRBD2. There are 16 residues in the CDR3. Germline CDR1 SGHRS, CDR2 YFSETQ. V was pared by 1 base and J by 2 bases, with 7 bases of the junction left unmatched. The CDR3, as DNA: TGCGCCAGCAGCTTGATGTCTAGCGGTCTCACAGATACGCAGTATTTT. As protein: CASSLMSSGLTDTQYF. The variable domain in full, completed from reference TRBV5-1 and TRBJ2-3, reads KAGVTQTPRYLIKTRGQQVTLSCSPISGHRSVSWYQQTPGQGLQFLFEYFSETQRNKGNFPGRFSGRQFSNSRSEMNVSTLELGDSALYLCASSLMSSGLTDTQYFGPGTRLTVL.

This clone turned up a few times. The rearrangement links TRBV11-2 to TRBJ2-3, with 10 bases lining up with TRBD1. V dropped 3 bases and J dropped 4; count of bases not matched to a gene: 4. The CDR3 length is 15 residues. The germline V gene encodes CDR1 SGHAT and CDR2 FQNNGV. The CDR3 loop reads CASSLGQGSSDTQYF. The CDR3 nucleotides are TGTGCCAGCAGCTTGGGACAGGGGTCTTCAGATACGCAGTATTTT.

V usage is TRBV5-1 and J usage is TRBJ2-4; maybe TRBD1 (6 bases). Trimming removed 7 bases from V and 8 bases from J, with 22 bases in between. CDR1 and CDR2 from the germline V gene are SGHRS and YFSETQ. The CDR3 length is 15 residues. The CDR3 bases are TGCGCCAGCCGCCCGCTGGCAGGGGAGAGAGACATTCAGTACTTC. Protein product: CASRPLAGERDIQYF.

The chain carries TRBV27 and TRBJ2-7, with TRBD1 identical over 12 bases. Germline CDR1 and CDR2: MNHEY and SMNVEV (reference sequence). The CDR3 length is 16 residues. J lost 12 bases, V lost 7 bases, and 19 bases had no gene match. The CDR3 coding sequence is TGTGCCAGCACCAATTCTTTAGGGGGACAGGGGGCTTCTTGGTACTTC. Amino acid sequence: CASTNSLGGQGASWYF.

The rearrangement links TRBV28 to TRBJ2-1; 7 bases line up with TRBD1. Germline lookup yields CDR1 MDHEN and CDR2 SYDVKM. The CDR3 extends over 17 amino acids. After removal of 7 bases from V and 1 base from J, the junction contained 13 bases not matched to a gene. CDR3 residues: CASIHRYRGESYNEQFF. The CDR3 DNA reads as TGTGCCAGCATCCACCGGTACAGGGGAGAGTCCTACAATGAGCAGTTCTTC. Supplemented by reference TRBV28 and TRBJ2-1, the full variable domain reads DVKVTQSSRYLVKRTGEKVFLECVQDMDHENMFWYRQDPGLGLRLIYFSYDVKMKEKGDIPEGYSVSREKKERFSLILESASTNQTSMYLCASIHRYRGESYNEQFFGPGTRLTVL.

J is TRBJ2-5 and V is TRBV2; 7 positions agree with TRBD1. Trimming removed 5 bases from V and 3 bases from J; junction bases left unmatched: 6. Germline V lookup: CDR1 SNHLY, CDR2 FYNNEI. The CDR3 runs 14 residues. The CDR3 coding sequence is TGTGCCAGCAGTCGACAGGGATTGGAAGAGACCCAGTACTTC. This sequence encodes CASSRQGLEETQYF.

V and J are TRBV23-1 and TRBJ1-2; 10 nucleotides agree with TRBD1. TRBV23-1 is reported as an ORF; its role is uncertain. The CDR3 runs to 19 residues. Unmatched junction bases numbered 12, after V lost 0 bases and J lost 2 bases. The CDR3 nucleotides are TGCGCCAGCAGTCAATCGGGACAGGGGCATAAGCCCCGAAACTATGGCTACACCTTC. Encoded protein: CASSQSGQGHKPRNYGYTF.

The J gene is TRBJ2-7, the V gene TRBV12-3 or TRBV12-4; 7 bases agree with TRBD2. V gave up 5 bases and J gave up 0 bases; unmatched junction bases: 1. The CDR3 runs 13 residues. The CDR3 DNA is TGTGCCAGCAGTAGGACTAGCTCCTACGAGCAGTACTTC. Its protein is CASSRTSSYEQYF.

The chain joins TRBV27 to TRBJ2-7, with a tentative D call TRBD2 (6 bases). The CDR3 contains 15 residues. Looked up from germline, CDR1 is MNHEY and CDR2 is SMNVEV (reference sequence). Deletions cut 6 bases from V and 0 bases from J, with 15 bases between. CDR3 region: CASRPLGGISYEQYF. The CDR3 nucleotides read TGTGCCAGCAGGCCCCTTGGCGGGATCTCCTACGAGCAGTACTTC.

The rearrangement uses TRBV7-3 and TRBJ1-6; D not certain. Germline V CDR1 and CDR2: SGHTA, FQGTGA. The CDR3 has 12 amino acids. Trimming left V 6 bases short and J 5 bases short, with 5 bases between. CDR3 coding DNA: TGTGCCAGCAGTCTCAATAATTCACCCCTCCACTTT. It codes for CASSLNNSPLHF.

CDR3: CASSEGAASTDTQYF. The CDR3 DNA reads as TGTGCCAGCAGTGAGGGCGCGGCTAGCACAGATACGCAGTATTTT. The chain employs TRBV2 and TRBJ2-3, with D uncertain. The ends were cut back, 3 bases at V and 0 bases at J, with 10 bases in the middle. The CDR3 has 15 amino acids. CDR1 is SNHLY and CDR2 is FYNNEI in the germline V gene.

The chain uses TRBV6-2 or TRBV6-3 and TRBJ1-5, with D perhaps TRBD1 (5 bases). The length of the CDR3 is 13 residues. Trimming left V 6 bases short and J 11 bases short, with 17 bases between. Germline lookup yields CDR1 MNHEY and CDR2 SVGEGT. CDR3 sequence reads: CASSGTGLAAQHF. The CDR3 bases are TGTGCCAGCAGCGGAACAGGACTCGCGGCCCAGCATTTT.

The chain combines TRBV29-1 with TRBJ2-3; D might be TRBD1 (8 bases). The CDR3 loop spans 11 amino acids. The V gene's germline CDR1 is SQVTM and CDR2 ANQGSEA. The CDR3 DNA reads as TGCACCACAGGGGGAGGGAGTGGGCAGTATTTT. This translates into CTTGGGSGQYF.

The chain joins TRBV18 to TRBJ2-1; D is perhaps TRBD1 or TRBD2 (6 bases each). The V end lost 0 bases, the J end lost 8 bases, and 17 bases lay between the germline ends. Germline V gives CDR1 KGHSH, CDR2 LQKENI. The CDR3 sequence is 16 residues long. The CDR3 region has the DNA TGTGCCAGCTCACCACCCGTAAGGGGGGAGAGCGATGAGCAGTTCTTC. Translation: CASSPPVRGESDEQFF.

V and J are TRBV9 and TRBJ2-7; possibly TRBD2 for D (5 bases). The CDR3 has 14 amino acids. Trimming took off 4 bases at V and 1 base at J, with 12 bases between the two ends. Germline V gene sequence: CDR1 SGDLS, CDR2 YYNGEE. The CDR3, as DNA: TGTGCCAGCAGCCCCTATAGCGTGTCCTACGAGCAGTACTTC. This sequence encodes CASSPYSVSYEQYF.

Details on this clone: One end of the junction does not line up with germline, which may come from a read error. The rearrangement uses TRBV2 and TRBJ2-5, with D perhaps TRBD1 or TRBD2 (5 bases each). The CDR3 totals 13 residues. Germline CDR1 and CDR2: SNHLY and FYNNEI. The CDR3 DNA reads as TGTGCCAGCACTGGGACCCCACAAGGGACCCAGTACTTC. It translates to CASTGTPQGTQYF.

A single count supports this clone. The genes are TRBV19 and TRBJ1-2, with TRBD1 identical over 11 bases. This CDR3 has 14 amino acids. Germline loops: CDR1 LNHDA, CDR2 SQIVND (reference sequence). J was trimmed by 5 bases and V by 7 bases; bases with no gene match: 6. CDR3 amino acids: CASTYRDRGYGYTF. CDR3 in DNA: TGTGCCAGTACCTACCGGGACAGGGGGTATGGCTACACCTTC.

The CDR3 DNA is TGTGCCAGCAGCTTGGTGGCAGCTTTCGGCACTGAAGCTTTCTTT. This encodes CASSLVAAFGTEAFF. The genes are TRBV5-4 and TRBJ1-1; D remains unclear. The V end lost 0 bases, the J end lost 4 bases, and 13 bases lay between the germline ends. The length of the CDR3 is 15 residues. Germline V gives CDR1 SGHNT, CDR2 YYREEE (reference sequence). The full variable domain, with the rest looked up from reference TRBV5-4 and TRBJ1-1, is ETGVTQSPTHLIKTRGQQVTLRCSSQSGHNTVSWYQQALGQGPQFIFQYYREEENGRGNFPPRFSGLQFPNYSSELNVNALELDDSALYLCASSLVAAFGTEAFFGQGTRLTVV.

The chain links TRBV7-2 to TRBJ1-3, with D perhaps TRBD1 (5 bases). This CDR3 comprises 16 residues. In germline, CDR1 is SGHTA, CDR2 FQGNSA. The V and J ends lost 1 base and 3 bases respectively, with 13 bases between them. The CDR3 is CASSLGGWGDGNTIYF. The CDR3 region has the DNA TGTGCCAGCAGCTTAGGAGGTTGGGGGGATGGAAACACCATATATTTT.

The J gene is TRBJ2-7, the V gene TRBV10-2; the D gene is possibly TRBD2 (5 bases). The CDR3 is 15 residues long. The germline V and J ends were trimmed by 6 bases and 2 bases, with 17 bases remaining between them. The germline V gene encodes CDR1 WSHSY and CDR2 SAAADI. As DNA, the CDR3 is TGCGCCAGCAGCGCGAGGGCCCCAGGTGCCTACGAGCAGTACTTC. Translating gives CASSARAPGAYEQYF.

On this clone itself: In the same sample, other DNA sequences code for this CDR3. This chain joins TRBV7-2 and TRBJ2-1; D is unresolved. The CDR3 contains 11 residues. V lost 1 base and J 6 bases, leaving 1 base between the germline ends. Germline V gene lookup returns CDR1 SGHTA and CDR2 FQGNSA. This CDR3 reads CASSLVNEQFF. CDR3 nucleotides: TGTGCCAGCAGCTTAGTCAATGAGCAGTTCTTC.

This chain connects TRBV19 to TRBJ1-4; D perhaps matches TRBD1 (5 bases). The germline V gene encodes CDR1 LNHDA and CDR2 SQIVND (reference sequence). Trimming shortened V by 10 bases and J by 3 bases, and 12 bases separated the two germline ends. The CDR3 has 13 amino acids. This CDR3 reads CATTGNSNEKLFF. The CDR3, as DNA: TGTGCCACCACAGGAAACTCTAATGAAAAACTGTTTTTT.

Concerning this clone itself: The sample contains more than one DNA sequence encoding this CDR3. CDR3 DNA: TGTGCCAGCAGCTTAGCTGAGAACACTGAAGCTTTCTTT. This gives the protein CASSLAENTEAFF. The chain combines TRBV11-3 with TRBJ1-1; D gene ambiguous. Looked up from germline, CDR1 is SGHNT and CDR2 is YENEEA. This CDR3 contains 13 residues. Trimming left V 1 base short and J 1 base short, with 4 bases between.